A single sample gave rise to the 18 T cell receptor beta chains below, sequenced in a study of CD8+ T cells in alopecia areata. RNA was isolated and reverse transcribed to cDNA, the sequencing template. Clones were read by immunoSEQ multiplex PCR, and TCRdb kept only the in-frame ones, dropping some. The sample is made up of approximately 280,000 clones, none counted only once. Pooled cells of cutaneous lymph node origin were sorted on CD4, CD8alpha, NKG2D, NKG2ACE and other markers. Sample: CD4+ T cells sorted from a lymph node. All receptors derive from a C3H/HeJ mouse with alopecia areata. The mice in this strain carry MHC haplotype H2-k.

The sample holds a few counts of this clone. Germline and genes: mouse. The read gets to within 4 residues of the CDR3 end, and the germline J gene fills in the rest. This rearrangement joins TRBV31 to TRBJ2-2, with 10 bases matching TRBD2. Germline values: CDR1 GKSSPN, CDR2 SITVG. CDR3 length: 15 residues. With V trimmed by 3 bases and J by 2 bases, 3 bases remained unmatched. The sequenced CDR3 bases are TGTGCCTGGAGCCAGACTGGGGGGAACACCGGG. This gives the protein CAWSQTGGNTG. The whole CDR3 sequence is CAWSQTGGNTGQLYF.

To note about this clone: Mouse germline and gene names are used. The read ends 4 residues early relative to the CDR3; the germline J gene fills the gap. This chain links TRBV31 with TRBJ1-4; weak D call: TRBD1 (6 bases). This CDR3 spans 15 amino acids. Germline V gene sequence: CDR1 GKSSPN, CDR2 SITVG. The CDR3 spells CAWSLLLGGRERLFF. The sequenced CDR3 bases are TGTGCCTGGAGTCTACTCCTGGGGGGGCGCGAA. Together with reference TRBV31 and TRBJ1-4, the CDR3 gives the full variable domain: AQTIHQWPVAEIKAVGSPLSLGCTIKGKSSPNLYWYWQATGGTLQQLFYSITVGQVESVVQLNLSASRPKDDQFILSTEKLLLSHSGFYLCAWSLLLGGRERLFFGHGTKLSVL.

This clone was recorded a few times. These gene names are mouse names. The CDR3 end falls 4 residues outside the read, so it is completed with the germline J gene. The rearrangement links TRBV1 to TRBJ2-2; the match to TRBD2 covers 7 bases. The CDR3 sequence is 16 residues long. CDR1 NSQYPW and CDR2 LRSPGD come from the germline V gene (reference sequence). V lost 5 bases, J lost 0 bases, and 6 bases stayed unmatched. The CDR3 bases that were read are TGCACCTGCAGTTCCCCCGGGGGGGCAAACACCGGG. Protein sequence: CTCSSPGGANTG. The full CDR3 protein reads CTCSSPGGANTGQLYF.

The table lists this clone with a few counts. Gene names are the mouse ones. The same CDR3 also results from other DNA sequences found in this sample. CDR3 sequence reads: CASSPGTGGNYAEQFF. CDR3 DNA (partial): TGTGCCAGCAGTCCCGGGACTGGGGGTAACTATGCT. The rearrangement uses TRBV13-1 and TRBJ2-1; 11 positions agree with TRBD2. The CDR3 is cut off 4 residues early in the read; its end comes from the germline J gene. V shed 4 bases and J 0 bases; nucleotides not matched to a gene: 3. The germline CDR1 and CDR2 sequences are NSHNY and SYGAGN. CDR3 length: 16 residues.

The sample holds a few counts of this clone. The gene names given are mouse names. The read falls 4 residues short of the CDR3 end, and the missing part is taken from the germline J gene. The chain joins TRBV1 to TRBJ2-1; maybe TRBD1 (6 bases). Germline V gene lookup returns CDR1 NSQYPW and CDR2 LRSPGD (reference sequence). The V end was cut by 4 bases, the J end by 3 bases, with 16 bases between. The CDR3 length is 16 residues. CDR3 amino acids: CTCSEAKQGSYAEQFF. CDR3 DNA (partial): TGCACCTGCAGTGAAGCAAAACAGGGCTCCTATGCT.

Note on this clone: Gene names follow the mouse nomenclature. The read is 4 residues too short to cover the CDR3 end, so that end is filled in from the germline J gene. The chain recombines TRBV31 with TRBJ2-1, with D possibly matching TRBD1 (5 bases). V was trimmed by 0 bases and J by 5 bases, leaving 11 bases between them. Germline V gene sequence: CDR1 GKSSPN, CDR2 SITVG. This CDR3 region has 14 residues. CDR3 DNA, as far as it was read: TGTGCCTGGAGTCTGGAGGGGAGGGATGCT. Encoded protein: CAWSLEGRDA. The complete CDR3 reads CAWSLEGRDAEQFF.

Remarks on this clone: The gene names given are mouse names. Coverage ceases 4 residues before the CDR3 finishes, and the germline J gene fills in the end. J is TRBJ2-3 and V is TRBV19; TRBD2 matches 7 bases. With 2 bases clipped from V and 0 bases from J, the junction kept 9 bases outside the gene matches. Germline assignment: CDR1 FNHDT and CDR2 SITEND (reference sequence). The CDR3 is 17 residues long. CDR3 in amino acids: CASSIGAAGGSAETLYF. The DNA read from the CDR3 is TGTGCCAGCAGTATTGGCGCGGCTGGGGGTAGTGCAGAA.

This clone was seen more than once but under ten times. The genes are named according to mouse. Read sequence stops 4 residues before the CDR3 end, and the germline J gene provides the missing end. The V and J genes are TRBV5 and TRBJ1-1; perhaps TRBD1 as D (6 bases). V was clipped by 5 bases and J by 3 bases, with 10 bases between them. The CDR3 is made up of 13 amino acids. Per germline, CDR1 LGHNA and CDR2 YNLKQL (reference sequence). The CDR3 reads CASSATGYTEVFF. CDR3 DNA, as far as it was read: TGTGCCAGCAGCGCGACAGGATACACA.

This clone was detected a few times. The genes are named according to mouse. The sequence runs out 4 residues before the end of the CDR3; the remainder is reconstructed from the germline J gene. The same CDR3 arises from other DNA sequences in this sample as well. The chain links TRBV14 to TRBJ2-5; D unclear. This CDR3 comprises 11 residues. Per the germline V gene, CDR1 is SGHDT and CDR2 is FRDEAV. CDR3 sequence: CASSSQDTQYF. The part of the CDR3 DNA that was read is TGTGCCAGCAGTTCCCAGGAC. Using reference TRBV14 and TRBJ2-5 for the parts outside the CDR3, the full variable domain is EAGVTQSPRYAVLQEGQAVSFWCDPISGHDTLYWYQQPRDQGPQLLVYFRDEAVIDNSQLPSDRFSAVRPKGTNSTLKIQSAKQGDTATYLCASSSQDTQYFGPGTRLLVL.

On this clone: Gene names and germline match the mouse. The observed sequence ends 4 residues before the CDR3 terminus, with the missing tail filled in from the germline J gene. At the DNA level, this CDR3 is encoded by other sequences in the same sample as well. This sequence joins TRBV5 and TRBJ2-5; D remains unclear. This CDR3 region has 12 residues. Germline CDR1 LGHNA, CDR2 YNLKQL (reference sequence). CDR3 DNA (partial): TGTGCCAGCAGCCAAGGGGGTGAC. Translation: CASSQGGD. The entire CDR3 protein is CASSQGGDTQYF.

This clone was recorded at least ten times. Mouse germline and gene names are used. The read ends 4 residues before the CDR3 terminus; that terminus is restored from the germline J gene. This rearrangement joins TRBV17 to TRBJ2-3, with 7 bases identical to TRBD2. The CDR3 extends over 15 amino acids. Unmatched junction bases numbered 5, after V lost 5 bases and J lost 0 bases. CDR1 is MNHDT, CDR2 YYDKIL, per germline. The CDR3 region is CASSVLGSSAETLYF. Partial CDR3 DNA: TGTGCTAGCAGTGTACTGGGGTCTAGTGCAGAA.

This clone has a handful of counts. Germline and genes here are mouse. Other DNA variants within this sample encode the same CDR3. The sequenced CDR3 bases are TGTGCCAGCAGCCAAGAAACTAATAACTATGCT. This translates into CASSQETNNYA. The full CDR3 is CASSQETNNYAEQFF. The chain joins TRBV5 to TRBJ2-1; D is unclear. Sequencing ends 4 residues short of the CDR3 end; the germline J gene provides the rest. Germline V lookup: CDR1 LGHNA, CDR2 YNLKQL (reference sequence). The CDR3 covers 15 residues. The ends were cut back, 0 bases at V and 0 bases at J, with 6 bases in the middle.

Concerning this clone: Mouse gene names and germline throughout. The read comes to an end 4 residues before the CDR3 does, leaving the germline J gene to fill in the end. The chain links TRBV5 to TRBJ2-2; 7 bases are a match to TRBD1. The V gene's germline CDR1 is LGHNA and CDR2 YNLKQL (reference sequence). Trimming took 3 bases from V and 0 from J; bases not matched to a gene: 4. CDR3 length equals 16 residues. The CDR3 protein is CASSHRQGANTGQLYF. CDR3 DNA, as far as it was read: TGTGCCAGCAGCCACAGACAGGGAGCAAACACCGGG.

This clone showed up many times. Germline and genes: mouse. The sequence runs out 4 residues before the end of the CDR3; the remainder is reconstructed from the germline J gene. Other nucleotide sequences in the sample specify the same CDR3. The V gene is TRBV17, the J gene TRBJ2-5, with TRBD1 matching 11 bases. The germline CDR1 and CDR2 sequences are MNHDT and YYDKIL. The CDR3 loop spans 14 amino acids. The covered CDR3 bases are TGTGCTAGCAGTAGGGGGACAGGGGGAGAC. This gives the protein CASSRGTGGD. The CDR3 in full is CASSRGTGGDTQYF. Using reference TRBV17 and TRBJ2-5 for the parts outside the CDR3, the full variable domain is DTTVKQNPRYKLARVGKPVNLICSQTMNHDTMYWYQKKPNQAPKLLLFYYDKILNREADTFEKFQSSRPNNSFCSLYIGSAGLEYSAMYLCASSRGTGGDTQYFGPGTRLLVL.

This clone was counted between two and nine times. Genes and germline come from the mouse. The read ends 4 residues early relative to the CDR3; the germline J gene fills the gap. This chain links TRBV1 with TRBJ2-1; possibly TRBD2 for D (5 bases). Trimming took off 0 bases at V and 2 bases at J, with 11 bases between the two ends. The length of the CDR3 is 16 residues. Germline V gene lookup returns CDR1 NSQYPW and CDR2 LRSPGD (reference sequence). The DNA read from the CDR3 is TGCACCTGCAGTGCAGATCGGGTGGGGTACTATGCT. Protein: CTCSADRVGYYA. The CDR3 in its entirety is CTCSADRVGYYAEQFF.

Concerning this clone: Mouse names are used for the genes. The sequence runs out 4 residues before the end of the CDR3; the remainder is reconstructed from the germline J gene. The chain combines TRBV13-3 with TRBJ2-7; 10 bases line up with TRBD2. Germline CDR1 is NNHDY and CDR2 is SYVADS. The J segment lost 0 bases and the V segment lost 2 bases, leaving 2 bases of the junction unmatched. This CDR3 contains 15 residues. The CDR3 reads CASSELGGSSYEQYF. The covered CDR3 bases are TGTGCCAGCAGTGAACTGGGGGGGAGCTCCTAT.

The sample holds a few counts of this clone. Each gene name is a mouse one. CDR3 protein: CASSDELAETLYF. The covered CDR3 bases are TGTGCCAGCAGTGATGAACTGGCAGAA. This chain uses TRBV13-1 with TRBJ2-3, with D unresolved. The observed sequence ends 4 residues before the CDR3 terminus, with the missing tail filled in from the germline J gene. This CDR3 has 13 amino acids. The V gene's germline CDR1 is NSHNY and CDR2 SYGAGN. V was pared by 0 bases and J by 3 bases, with 5 bases between.

As to this clone: The germline and genes are mouse ones. The read terminates 4 residues before the CDR3 end, so the remaining end is supplied by the germline J gene. The V call is TRBV31, the J call TRBJ2-2; D gene uncertain. CDR3 length: 13 residues. V was pared by 2 bases and J by 2 bases, with 6 bases between. The V gene's germline CDR1 is GKSSPN and CDR2 SITVG. This CDR3 is CAWSSGNTGQLYF. The sequenced CDR3 bases are TGTGCCTGGAGTAGTGGGAACACCGGG.